This T cell receptor (beta chain) was obtained from a study of cytomegalovirus exposure and HLA in healthy donors. Study-level points and caveats: In a later analysis, the majority of CMV-associated beta chains seemingly showed HLA restriction. Several of the most significant clusters appeared, in a later analysis, to be linked to common viral pathogens. In a later analysis, TCR beta V- and J-gene trimming was associated with a missense DCLRE1C variant.

Of note for this clone: Its antigen remains unidentified.

Primers included in the PCR were 60 Vbeta and 13 Jbeta primers. Profiling relied on immunoSEQ multiplex PCR, and the TCRdb table lists in-frame clones only, not all of them. The sample consists of fewer than 300,000 clones, approximately 90% of them appearing once. Looked up from germline, CDR1 is SGHTA and CDR2 is FQGNSA. Trimming left V 5 bases short and J 5 bases short, with 12 bases between. This CDR3 region has 14 residues. Material: PBMCs. The clonotype was recovered from a man aged 40-49 years in good health and CMV-seropositive. V and J are TRBV7-2 and TRBJ2-2, with D possibly matching TRBD1 (5 bases). The CDR3 sequence: CASSPGQGTGELFF. For the CDR3, the DNA is TGTGCCAGCAGCCCGGGTCAGGGAACCGGGGAGCTGTTTTTT.